These 25 T cell receptor beta chains were all obtained from the same sample, sequenced in a study of blood T cell repertoires in COVID-19. Sequenced by immunoSEQ multiplex PCR; TCRdb stores in-frame clones only, minus some. The sample yields around 300,000 clones, 80% to 90% seen once. The specimen sequenced was PBMCs or T cells enriched from blood (not recorded which). These receptors were taken from a man aged 30 to 45 who had recovered from COVID-19.

This chain links TRBV12-5 with TRBJ2-1; D is perhaps TRBD1 (6 bases). CDR3 size: 16 residues. Germline loops: CDR1 LGHNT, CDR2 FRNRAP. V lost 4 bases and J lost 5, with 18 bases in between. This CDR3 reads CASGSPSGKGDNEQFF. The CDR3 nucleotides read TGTGCTAGTGGTTCCCCTTCAGGGAAGGGGGACAATGAGCAGTTCTTC.

This rearrangement joins TRBV27 to TRBJ1-6; tentative D call: TRBD1 (6 bases). The CDR3 spans 14 residues. The germline CDR1 and CDR2 sequences are MNHEY and SMNVEV (reference sequence). V shed 2 bases and J shed 9 bases, with 11 bases lying between them. CDR3 sequence (DNA): TGTGCCAGCAGTTTACAGGGGTGGGGTTCACCCCTCCACTTT. The encoded protein is CASSLQGWGSPLHF.

The chain has TRBV23-1 and TRBJ1-1, with a tentative D call TRBD1 (6 bases). TRBV23-1 is treated as an ORF (open reading frame) with a function not yet certain. V was pared by 2 bases and J by 0 bases, with 10 bases between. This CDR3 contains 15 residues. The CDR3 coding sequence is TGCGCCAGCAGTCAAAGGGACAAAATGAACACTGAAGCTTTCTTT. Protein sequence: CASSQRDKMNTEAFF.

This chain uses TRBV11-2 with TRBJ2-5; D gene ambiguous. This CDR3 spans 18 amino acids. The germline CDR1 and CDR2 sequences are SGHAT and FQNNGV. V was cut by 2 bases and J by 3 bases, with 22 bases left in between. CDR3 coding DNA: TGTGCCAGCAGCTTACTTCACCTTACAGAGCCCGCCAAAGAGACCCAGTACTTC. Its translation is CASSLLHLTEPAKETQYF. The full variable domain, with the rest looked up from reference TRBV11-2 and TRBJ2-5, is EAGVAQSPRYKIIEKRQSVAFWCNPISGHATLYWYQQILGQGPKLLIQFQNNGVVDDSQLPKDRFSAERLKGVDSTLKIQPAKLEDSAVYLCASSLLHLTEPAKETQYFGPGTRLLVL.

The genes are TRBV6-1 and TRBJ2-5; D not certain. The CDR3 sequence is 14 residues long. Trimming stripped 2 bases from V and 5 bases from J, with 12 bases between. Germline CDR1 MNHNS, CDR2 SASEGT. The CDR3 loop reads CASSERLTGETQYF. Here the CDR3 DNA reads TGTGCCAGCAGTGAACGCCTCACCGGGGAGACCCAGTACTTC.

The rearrangement joins TRBV28 to TRBJ1-1; D is uncertain. V lost 4 bases to trimming and J lost 3 bases, with 6 bases between them. Per germline, CDR1 MDHEN and CDR2 SYDVKM. The CDR3 has 12 amino acids. The CDR3 protein is CASSSSHTEAFF. The CDR3 nucleotides read TGTGCCAGCAGTTCATCCCACACTGAAGCTTTCTTT.

This chain joins TRBV12-3 or TRBV12-4 and TRBJ2-3; the D is unclear. V was cut by 4 bases and J by 4 bases, with 6 bases left in between. The CDR3 is 12 residues long. The CDR3 DNA follows: TGTGCCAGCAGTTACAGCCCAGATACGCAGTATTTT. Its translation: CASSYSPDTQYF.

The rearrangement joins TRBV5-1 to TRBJ2-3; 8 nucleotides agree with TRBD2. The CDR3 totals 15 residues. V shed 2 bases, J shed 0 bases, and the junction held 2 bases outside the gene matches. Germline lookup yields CDR1 SGHRS and CDR2 YFSETQ. CDR3 residues: CASSFGGVSTDTQYF. CDR3 bases: TGCGCCAGCAGCTTCGGGGGGGTCAGCACAGATACGCAGTATTTT.

The J gene is TRBJ2-2, the V gene TRBV5-6; possible D gene TRBD2, 5 bases. CDR3 length equals 17 residues. Between the trimmed V and J ends, which lost 3 bases and 3 bases, there was a span of 18 bases. Germline-derived CDR1 and CDR2 are SGHDT and YYEEEE. CDR3 loop: CASSWERGRADTGELFF. The DNA for the CDR3 is TGTGCCAGCAGCTGGGAGCGCGGTAGGGCTGACACCGGGGAGCTGTTTTTT.

The chain carries TRBV2 and TRBJ1-5; TRBD1 aligns across 8 bases. The CDR3 sequence is 17 residues long. V trimming: 6 bases; J trimming: 2 bases; junction bases outside the gene matches: 12. Germline lookup yields CDR1 SNHLY and CDR2 FYNNEI. The CDR3 nucleotides are TGTGCCAGCAGAAAAGGACAGGGCAGTCTAGGCAATCAGCCCCAGCATTTT. Its translation is CASRKGQGSLGNQPQHF.

This clone was detected only once. This rearrangement joins TRBV6-1 to TRBJ1-3, with D unresolved. This CDR3 comprises 15 residues. V was trimmed by 2 bases and J by 8 bases, leaving 16 bases between them. Germline V gene sequence: CDR1 MNHNS, CDR2 SASEGT. The CDR3 DNA reads TGTGCCAGCAGTGAAACATCCTACCGGGTAGACACCATATATTTT. Its protein product is CASSETSYRVDTIYF.

The chain has TRBV19 and TRBJ1-4; 7 nucleotides agree with TRBD1. The junction had 9 bases not matched to a gene; V was cut back by 5 bases and J by 6 bases. CDR1 and CDR2 from the germline V gene are LNHDA and SQIVND (reference sequence). This CDR3 region has 15 residues. The chain's CDR3 is CASSGQSTGDEKLFF. In DNA form, the CDR3 reads TGTGCCAGTAGTGGCCAATCAACAGGGGATGAAAAACTGTTTTTT.

CDR3 amino acids: CASSYSLGQSSYEQYF. In DNA, the CDR3 is TGTGCCAGCAGTTACAGCTTGGGGCAGAGCTCCTACGAGCAGTACTTC. The chain is built from TRBV6-5 and TRBJ2-7; weak D call: TRBD1 (5 bases). Trimming removed 2 bases from V and 0 bases from J, with 14 bases in between. Germline assignment: CDR1 MNHEY and CDR2 SVGAGI. This CDR3 has 16 residues.

The rearrangement uses TRBV18 and TRBJ1-6; tentative D call: TRBD1 (6 bases). The V gene lost 3 bases and the J gene lost 6 bases, with 18 bases spanning the gap. CDR3 length equals 17 residues. Germline V lookup: CDR1 KGHSH, CDR2 LQKENI. For the CDR3, the DNA is TGTGCCAGCTCACCCTGGACAGCCAAAGCCTCTAATTCACCCCTCCACTTT. Translation gives CASSPWTAKASNSPLHF.

This sequence joins TRBV30 and TRBJ2-7; D is ambiguous. V lost 0 bases, J lost 2 bases, and 5 bases lay in between. Germline CDR1 GTSNPN, CDR2 SVGIG (reference sequence). This CDR3 is built from 12 residues. CDR3 amino acids: CAWSVNPYEQYF. In DNA, the CDR3 is TGTGCCTGGAGTGTTAATCCCTACGAGCAGTACTTC. The whole variable domain, filled in from reference TRBV30 and TRBJ2-7, reads SQTIHQWPATLVQPVGSPLSLECTVEGTSNPNLYWYRQAAGRGLQLLFYSVGIGQISSEVPQNLSASRPQDRQFILSSKKLLLSDSGFYLCAWSVNPYEQYFGPGTRLTVT.

J is TRBJ2-1 and V is TRBV5-5; D is possibly TRBD2 (5 bases). Per the germline V gene, CDR1 is SGHKS and CDR2 is YYEKEE (reference sequence). The CDR3 has 16 residues. The V end was cut by 1 base, the J end by 4 bases, with 15 bases between. Here the CDR3 reads CASSLFWTQKYNEQFF. The DNA of the CDR3 is TGTGCCAGCAGCTTGTTTTGGACTCAAAAATACAATGAGCAGTTCTTC.

The chain uses TRBV7-3 and TRBJ2-1; possible D gene TRBD1, 5 bases. The CDR3 length is 12 residues. In germline, CDR1 is SGHTA, CDR2 FQGTGA. The ends were cut back, 5 bases at V and 9 bases at J, with 11 bases in the middle. The CDR3 loop is CASSLGQSEQFF. Written as DNA, the CDR3 is TGTGCCAGCAGCCTCGGACAATCTGAGCAGTTCTTC.

The chain is built from TRBV9 and TRBJ2-3, with TRBD2 matching over 7 bases. The CDR3 has 15 residues. The trim removed 4 bases at V and 0 bases at J, leaving 5 bases unmatched. Germline CDR1 is SGDLS and CDR2 is YYNGEE. This CDR3 reads CASSPRTSSTDTQYF. DNA for the CDR3: TGTGCCAGCAGCCCCCGGACTAGTAGCACAGATACGCAGTATTTT.

This clone was recorded only once. The V and J genes are TRBV28 and TRBJ1-2; D unresolved. The length of the CDR3 is 15 residues. Trimming stripped 5 bases from V and 4 bases from J, with 17 bases between. The germline gives CDR1 MDHEN, CDR2 SYDVKM. The CDR3 reads CASSAPGSATYGYTF. The CDR3 coding sequence is TGTGCCAGCAGTGCCCCGGGTTCTGCTACCTATGGCTACACCTTC.

The gene calls are TRBV15 and TRBJ2-4, with D possibly TRBD1 on 5 matching bases. The ends were cut back, 1 base at V and 7 bases at J, with 11 bases in the middle. The CDR3 runs to 14 residues. The germline CDR1 and CDR2 sequences are LNHNV and YYDKDF (reference sequence). The CDR3 protein is CATSRAGHTNIQYF. DNA of the CDR3: TGTGCCACCAGCAGAGCAGGACACACCAACATTCAGTACTTC. The full variable domain, its missing parts supplied by reference TRBV15 and TRBJ2-4, is DAMVIQNPRYQVTQFGKPVTLSCSQTLNHNVMYWYQQKSSQAPKLLFHYYDKDFNNEADTPDNFQSRRPNTSFCFLDIRSPGLGDTAMYLCATSRAGHTNIQYFGAGTRLSVL.

The chain carries TRBV2 and TRBJ1-2; a possible D gene is TRBD1 (6 bases). The CDR3 has 15 amino acids. V was shortened by 3 bases and J by 2 bases, with 13 bases between the two germline ends. Germline assignment: CDR1 SNHLY and CDR2 FYNNEI. Here the CDR3 DNA reads TGTGCCAGCAGTGATTTCGTACAGGGCAACTATGGCTACACCTTC. It is translated as CASSDFVQGNYGYTF.

This clone has a handful of counts. The V call is TRBV3-1 (or the pseudogene TRBV3-2), the J call TRBJ1-5; D gene unclear. The V gene lost 3 bases and the J gene lost 0 bases, with 6 bases spanning the gap. The length of the CDR3 is 14 residues. Germline V lookup: CDR1 LGHDT, CDR2 YNNKEL (reference sequence). CDR3 nucleotides: TGTGCCAGCAGCCAGCCCGGTAGCAATCAGCCCCAGCATTTT. Translation gives CASSQPGSNQPQHF.

The genes are TRBV7-9 and TRBJ2-2, with a possible D match to TRBD2 (5 bases). The germline gives CDR1 SEHNR, CDR2 FQNEAQ (reference sequence). The CDR3 loop spans 16 amino acids. Trimming took off 4 bases at V and 7 bases at J, with 19 bases between the two ends. CDR3 residues: CASSSYLTRGNGELFF. The CDR3 bases are TGTGCCAGCAGCTCCTATCTAACCCGGGGAAACGGGGAGCTGTTTTTT.

The chain recombines TRBV12-3 or TRBV12-4 with TRBJ2-3, with D unresolved. V lost 4 bases and J 10 bases, leaving 12 bases between the germline ends. CDR3 length equals 12 residues. CDR3 in amino acids: CASSSTGVAQYF. The CDR3 region has the DNA TGTGCCAGCAGTTCCACTGGAGTTGCGCAGTATTTT.

This rearrangement joins TRBV28 to TRBJ1-2, with 7 bases lining up with TRBD1. Trimming took 7 bases from V and 8 from J; bases not matched to a gene: 13. The germline V gene has CDR1 MDHEN and CDR2 SYDVKM. This CDR3 comprises 14 residues. The CDR3 region is CASKPGTATYGYTF. CDR3 DNA: TGTGCCAGCAAACCCGGGACAGCTACGTACGGCTACACCTTC.